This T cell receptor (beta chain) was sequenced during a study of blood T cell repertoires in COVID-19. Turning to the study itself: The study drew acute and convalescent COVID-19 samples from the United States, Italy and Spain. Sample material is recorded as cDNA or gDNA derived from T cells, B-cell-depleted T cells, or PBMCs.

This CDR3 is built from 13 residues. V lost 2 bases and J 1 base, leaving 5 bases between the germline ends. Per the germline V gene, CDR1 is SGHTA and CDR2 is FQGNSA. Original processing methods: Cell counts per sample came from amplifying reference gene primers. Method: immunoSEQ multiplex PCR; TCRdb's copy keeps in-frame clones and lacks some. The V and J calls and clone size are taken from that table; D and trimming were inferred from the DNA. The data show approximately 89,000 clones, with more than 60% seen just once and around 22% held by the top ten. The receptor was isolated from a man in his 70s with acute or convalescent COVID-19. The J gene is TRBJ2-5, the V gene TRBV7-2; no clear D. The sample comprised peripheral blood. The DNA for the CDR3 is TGTGCCAGCAGCTTATACGGCCAAGAGACCCAGTACTTC. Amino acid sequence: CASSLYGQETQYF.